This T cell receptor beta chain came from a study of T cells in Graves' hyperthyroidism and ophthalmopathy. Study-wide points: Most thyroid clonotypes expanded above 0.001 appeared in blood too. The model made its ophthalmopathy prediction, and onset followed a median roughly 6.5 months later.

Fresh 10 ml peripheral blood yielded PBMCs. Amplification of TCR beta CDR3 regions was performed using RNA transcripts as template. Initially, a first-round RT-PCR of the TCR CDR3 employed the HTBI primer set. TCRdb recomputed calls from the multiplex PCR reads with MiXCR, one row per CDR3 protein. The sample includes 550,000 to 850,000 distinct CDR3 sequences, about 19% of them seen just once. Regarding this clonotype: Antigen: not known.

Sequences were obtained from blood. The sequence came from a woman aged 45-65 years with Graves' hyperthyroidism that later progressed to Graves' ophthalmopathy.

The CDR3 nucleotides are TGCAGTGCTCTTAGCTCTGGAAACACCATATATTTT. This translates into CSALSSGNTIYF. This chain links TRBV20-1 with TRBJ1-3; D unclear. The CDR3 spans 12 residues. The ends were cut back, 5 bases at V and 0 bases at J, with 5 bases in the middle. Germline lookup yields CDR1 DFQATT and CDR2 SNEGSKA (reference sequence).